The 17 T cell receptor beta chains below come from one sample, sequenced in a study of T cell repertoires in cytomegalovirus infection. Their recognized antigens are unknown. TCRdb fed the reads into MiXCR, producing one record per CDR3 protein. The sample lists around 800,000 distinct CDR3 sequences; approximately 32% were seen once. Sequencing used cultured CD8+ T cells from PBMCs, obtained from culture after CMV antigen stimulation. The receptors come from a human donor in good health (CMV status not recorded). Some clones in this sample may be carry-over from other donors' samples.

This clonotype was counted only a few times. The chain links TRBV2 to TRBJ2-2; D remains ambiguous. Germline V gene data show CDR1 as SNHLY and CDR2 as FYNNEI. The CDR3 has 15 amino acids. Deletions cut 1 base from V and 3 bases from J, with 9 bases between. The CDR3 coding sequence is TGTGCCAGCAGTGAAGGAGGAGATTACACCGGGGAGCTGTTTTTT. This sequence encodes CASSEGGDYTGELFF.

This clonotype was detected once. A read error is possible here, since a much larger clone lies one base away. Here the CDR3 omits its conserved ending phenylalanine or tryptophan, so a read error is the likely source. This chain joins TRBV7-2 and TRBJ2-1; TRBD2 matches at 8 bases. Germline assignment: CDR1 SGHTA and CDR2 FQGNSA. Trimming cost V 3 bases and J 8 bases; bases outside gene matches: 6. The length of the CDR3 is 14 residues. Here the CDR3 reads CASSFAKRGHEQFS. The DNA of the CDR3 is TGTGCCAGCAGCTTTGCTAAGCGGGGGCATGAGCAGTTCTCC.

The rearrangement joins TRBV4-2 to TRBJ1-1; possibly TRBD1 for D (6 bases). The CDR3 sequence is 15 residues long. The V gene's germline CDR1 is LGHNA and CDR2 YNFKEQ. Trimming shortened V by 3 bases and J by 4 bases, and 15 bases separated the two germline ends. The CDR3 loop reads CASSQEQGSGTEAFF. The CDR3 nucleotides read TGTGCCAGCAGCCAGGAACAGGGAAGCGGCACTGAAGCTTTCTTT.

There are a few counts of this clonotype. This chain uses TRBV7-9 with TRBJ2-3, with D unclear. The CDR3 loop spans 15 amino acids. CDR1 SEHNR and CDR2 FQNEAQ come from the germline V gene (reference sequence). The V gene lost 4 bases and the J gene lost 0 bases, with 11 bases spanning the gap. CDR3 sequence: CASSYETASTDTQYF. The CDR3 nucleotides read TGTGCCAGCAGCTACGAGACTGCTAGCACAGATACGCAGTATTTT.

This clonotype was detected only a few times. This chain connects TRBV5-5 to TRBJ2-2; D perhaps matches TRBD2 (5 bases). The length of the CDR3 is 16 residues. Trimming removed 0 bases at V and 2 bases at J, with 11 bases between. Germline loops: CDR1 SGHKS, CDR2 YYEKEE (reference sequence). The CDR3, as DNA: TGTGCCAGCAGCTTGGAGCGGAAATTTAACACCGGGGAGCTGTTTTTT. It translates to CASSLERKFNTGELFF.

The CDR3 coding sequence is TGTGCCAGCAGTTCGCACAACCAAGAGACCCAGTACTTC. This codes for CASSSHNQETQYF. This sequence joins TRBV27 and TRBJ2-5; no definite D call. Germline lookup yields CDR1 MNHEY and CDR2 SMNVEV (reference sequence). This CDR3 is 13 amino acids long. V was shortened by 4 bases and J by 0 bases, with 6 bases between the two germline ends.

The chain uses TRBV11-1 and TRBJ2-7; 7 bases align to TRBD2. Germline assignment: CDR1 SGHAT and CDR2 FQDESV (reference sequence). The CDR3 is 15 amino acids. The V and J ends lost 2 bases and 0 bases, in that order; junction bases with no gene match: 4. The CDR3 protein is CASSLPPSGSYEQYV. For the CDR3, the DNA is TGTGCCAGCAGCTTACCTCCTAGCGGCTCCTACGAGCAGTACGTC.

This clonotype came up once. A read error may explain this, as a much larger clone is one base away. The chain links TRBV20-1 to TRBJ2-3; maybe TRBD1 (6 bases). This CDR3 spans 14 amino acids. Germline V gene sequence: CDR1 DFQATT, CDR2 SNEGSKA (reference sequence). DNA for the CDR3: TGCAGTACTAGTCGCAGGGGAAGCACAGATACGCAGTATTTT. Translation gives CSTSRRGSTDTQYF.

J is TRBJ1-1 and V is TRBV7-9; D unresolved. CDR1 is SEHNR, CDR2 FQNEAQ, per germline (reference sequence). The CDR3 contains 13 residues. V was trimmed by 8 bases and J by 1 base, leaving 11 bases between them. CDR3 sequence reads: CASFGEGNTEAFF. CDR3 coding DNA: TGTGCCAGCTTTGGGGAGGGGAACACTGAAGCTTTCTTT.

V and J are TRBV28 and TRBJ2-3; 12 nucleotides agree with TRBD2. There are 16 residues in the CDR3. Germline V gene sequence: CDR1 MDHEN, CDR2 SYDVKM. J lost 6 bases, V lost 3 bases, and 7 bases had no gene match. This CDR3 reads CASSFLAGGLGDTQYF. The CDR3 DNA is TGTGCCAGCAGTTTTCTAGCGGGGGGGCTAGGGGATACGCAGTATTTT.

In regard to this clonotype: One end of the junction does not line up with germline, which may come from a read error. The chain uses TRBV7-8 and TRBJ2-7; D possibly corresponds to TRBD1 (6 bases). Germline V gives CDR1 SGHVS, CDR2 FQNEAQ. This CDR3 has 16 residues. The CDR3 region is CVSSPPGAGATYEQYF. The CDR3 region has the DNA TGTGTCAGCTCCCCTCCTGGGGCAGGGGCAACCTACGAGCAGTACTTC.

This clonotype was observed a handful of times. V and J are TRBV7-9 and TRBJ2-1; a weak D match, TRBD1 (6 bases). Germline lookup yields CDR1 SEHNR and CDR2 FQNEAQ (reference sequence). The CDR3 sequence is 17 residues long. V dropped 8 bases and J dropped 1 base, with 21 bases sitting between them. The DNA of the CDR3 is TGTGCCAGCCGAGGAAGTGGACAGCCCTCGTCCTACAATGAGCAGTTCTTC. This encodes CASRGSGQPSSYNEQFF. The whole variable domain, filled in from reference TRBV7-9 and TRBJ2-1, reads DTGVSQNPRHKITKRGQNVTFRCDPISEHNRLYWYRQTLGQGPEFLTYFQNEAQLEKSRLLSDRFSAERPKGSFSTLEIQRTEQGDSAMYLCASRGSGQPSSYNEQFFGPGTRLTVL.

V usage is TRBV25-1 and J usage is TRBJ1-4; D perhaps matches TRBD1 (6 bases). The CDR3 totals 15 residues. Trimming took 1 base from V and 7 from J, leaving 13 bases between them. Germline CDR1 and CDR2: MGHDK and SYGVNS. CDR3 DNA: TGTGCCAGCAGTGAATTGAAAGGGGGTAGTGAAAAACTGTTTTTT. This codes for CASSELKGGSEKLFF.

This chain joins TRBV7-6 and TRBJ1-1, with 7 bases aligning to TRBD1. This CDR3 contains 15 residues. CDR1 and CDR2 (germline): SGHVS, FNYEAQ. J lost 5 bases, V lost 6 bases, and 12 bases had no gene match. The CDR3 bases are TGTGCCAGCAGGGCTACGACAGGGAAACGAACTGAAGCTTTCTTT. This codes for CASRATTGKRTEAFF.

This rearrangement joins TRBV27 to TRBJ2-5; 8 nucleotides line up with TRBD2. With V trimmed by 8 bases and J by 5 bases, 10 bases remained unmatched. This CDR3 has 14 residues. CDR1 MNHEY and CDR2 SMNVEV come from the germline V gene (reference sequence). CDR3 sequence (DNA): TGTGCCAGCGCCCCGGGACTAGAGGGGGAGACCCAGTACTTC. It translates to CASAPGLEGETQYF.

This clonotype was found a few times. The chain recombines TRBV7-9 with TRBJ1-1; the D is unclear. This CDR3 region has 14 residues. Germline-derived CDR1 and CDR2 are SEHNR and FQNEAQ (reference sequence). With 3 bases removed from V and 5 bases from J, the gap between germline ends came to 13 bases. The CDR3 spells CASSLVDGWTEAFF. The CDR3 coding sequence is TGTGCCAGCAGCTTGGTGGACGGATGGACTGAAGCTTTCTTT.

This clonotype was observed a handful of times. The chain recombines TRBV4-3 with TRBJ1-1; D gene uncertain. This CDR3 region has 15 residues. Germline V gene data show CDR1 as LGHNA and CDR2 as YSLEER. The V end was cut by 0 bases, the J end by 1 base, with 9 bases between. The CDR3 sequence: CASSQDEGKNTEAFF. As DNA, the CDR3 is TGCGCCAGCAGCCAAGATGAGGGAAAGAACACTGAAGCTTTCTTT.